In this sample, the clone carrying this TCR beta chain turned up a few times. This entry comes from a study of blood T cell repertoires in COVID-19. TCRdb keeps only in-frame clones here, not all; method: immunoSEQ multiplex PCR. Of around 160,000 clones listed, just over 90% are singletons. Germline values: CDR1 LGHNT, CDR2 FRNRAP. V lost 6 bases and J 8 bases, leaving 16 bases between the germline ends. The CDR3 has 13 residues. The sample comprised peripheral blood. This receptor was obtained from a man in his late teens or twenties with acute or convalescent COVID-19. This chain connects TRBV12-5 to TRBJ1-2, with D perhaps TRBD1 (5 bases). The CDR3 spells CASGPGLREGYTF. The DNA for the CDR3 is TGTGCTAGTGGCCCGGGACTCAGGGAAGGCTACACCTTC.